This T cell receptor (beta chain) was retrieved from a study of spatial heterogeneity in lung cancer. Whole-study context: The count of detected beta-chain sequences consistently exceeded that of alpha-chain sequences. Raw sequencing reads included, on average, more than 9.5 appearances of each unique TCR and UMI combination. Study results and limitations: In blood, ubiquitous expanded tumor TCRs appeared more at resection than follow-up.

About this clonotype: Its antigen remains unknown.

In germline, CDR1 is DFQATT, CDR2 SNEGSKA (reference sequence). V was cut by 1 base and J by 6 bases, with 16 bases left in between. CDR3 length equals 15 residues. TCRdb ran MiXCR on the 5' RACE reads and lists one entry per CDR3 protein. The data contain about 12,000 distinct CDR3 sequences, 12% to 15% of them singletons. Time point defined: sample taken at primary tumor resection. Frozen PBMC, nontumor lung or tumor provided whole RNA, which was sequenced unsorted. Approximately 70 TRACERx patients with early, untreated non-small cell lung cancer donated samples. Specimen: PBMCs, collected at surgery. V is TRBV20-1 and J is TRBJ1-5, with a weak D call TRBD1 (5 bases). The clonotype was recovered from a male donor with early-stage non-small cell lung cancer. The CDR3 spells CSARVIGQGGQPQHF. Written as DNA, the CDR3 is TGCAGTGCTAGAGTTATTGGGCAGGGCGGTCAGCCCCAGCATTTT.